This TCR beta chain was retrieved from a study of radiation and T cells in renal cell carcinoma. Study-wide results and limits: Without pretreatment biopsies, baseline tumor clonotype presence was undetermined.

Turning to this clone: The antigen remains undetermined.

Stated time point: blood 2 weeks post-SBRT. Treatment in this sample: 15 Gy SBRT to primary tumor, nephrectomy 4 weeks later. Clones were read by immunoSEQ multiplex PCR, and TCRdb kept only the in-frame ones, dropping some. The data hold around 60,000 clones, with around 77% observed a single time. Germline CDR1 reads SNHLY; CDR2 reads FYNNEI. The CDR3 is 14 residues long. The V end lost 5 bases, the J end lost 2 bases, and 12 bases lay between the germline ends. This TCR was recovered from a man in his sixties with renal cell carcinoma. The V and J genes are TRBV2 and TRBJ2-5, with D possibly called TRBD1 or TRBD2 (5 bases each). Sequencing was performed on blood, taken from a patient whose treatment included radiotherapy and nephrectomy. The CDR3 sequence: CASSPGTLQETQYF. The CDR3 coding sequence is TGTGCCAGCAGTCCCGGGACCCTTCAAGAGACCCAGTACTTC.